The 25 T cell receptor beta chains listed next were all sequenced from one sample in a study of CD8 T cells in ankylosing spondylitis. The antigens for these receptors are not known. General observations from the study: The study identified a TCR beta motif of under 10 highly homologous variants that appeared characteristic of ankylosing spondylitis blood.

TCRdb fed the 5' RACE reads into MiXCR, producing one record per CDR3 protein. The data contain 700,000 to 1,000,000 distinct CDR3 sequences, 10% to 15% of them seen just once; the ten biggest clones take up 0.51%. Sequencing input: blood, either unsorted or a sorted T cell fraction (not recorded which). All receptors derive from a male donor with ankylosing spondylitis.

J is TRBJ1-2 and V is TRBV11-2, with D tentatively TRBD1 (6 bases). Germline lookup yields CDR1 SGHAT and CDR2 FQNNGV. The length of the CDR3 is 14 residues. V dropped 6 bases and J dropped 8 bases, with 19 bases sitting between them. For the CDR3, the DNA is TGTGCCAGCAGGGCAAGATGGGGGGCGCCCGGCTACACCTTC. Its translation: CASRARWGAPGYTF.

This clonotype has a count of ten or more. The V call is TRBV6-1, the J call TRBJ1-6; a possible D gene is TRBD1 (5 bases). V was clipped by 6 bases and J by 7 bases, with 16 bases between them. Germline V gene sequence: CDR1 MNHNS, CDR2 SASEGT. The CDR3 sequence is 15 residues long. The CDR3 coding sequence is TGTGCCAGCAGGAATCCAGGGTCGGGCAATTCACCCCTCCACTTT. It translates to CASRNPGSGNSPLHF.

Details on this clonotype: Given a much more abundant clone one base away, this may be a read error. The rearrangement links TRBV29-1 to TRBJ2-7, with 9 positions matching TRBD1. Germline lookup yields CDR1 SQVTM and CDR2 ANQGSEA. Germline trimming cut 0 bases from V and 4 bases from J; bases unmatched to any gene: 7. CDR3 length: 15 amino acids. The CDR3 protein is CSVEDTWTGAYEQYF. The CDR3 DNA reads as TGCAGCGTTGAAGACACCTGGACAGGGGCATACGAGCAGTACTTC.

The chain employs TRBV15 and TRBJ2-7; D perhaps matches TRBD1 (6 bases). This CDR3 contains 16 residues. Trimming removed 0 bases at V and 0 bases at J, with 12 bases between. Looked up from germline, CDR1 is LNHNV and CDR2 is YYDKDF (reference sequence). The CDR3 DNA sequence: TGTGCCACCAGCAGAGATTATGGGACAAGCTCCTACGAGCAGTACTTC. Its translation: CATSRDYGTSSYEQYF.

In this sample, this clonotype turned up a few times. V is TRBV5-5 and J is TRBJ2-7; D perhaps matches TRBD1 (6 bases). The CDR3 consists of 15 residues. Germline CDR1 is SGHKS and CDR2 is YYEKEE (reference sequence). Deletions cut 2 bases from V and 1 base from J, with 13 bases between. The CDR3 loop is CASSFTGGSSYEQYF. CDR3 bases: TGTGCCAGCAGCTTCACTGGGGGCTCTTCCTACGAGCAGTACTTC.

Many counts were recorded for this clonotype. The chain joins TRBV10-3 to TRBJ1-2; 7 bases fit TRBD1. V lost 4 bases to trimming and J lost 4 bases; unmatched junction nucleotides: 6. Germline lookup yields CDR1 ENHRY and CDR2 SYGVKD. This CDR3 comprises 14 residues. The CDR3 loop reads CAISGGTDRYGYTF. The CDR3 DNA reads TGTGCCATCAGTGGAGGGACAGACCGCTATGGCTACACCTTC.

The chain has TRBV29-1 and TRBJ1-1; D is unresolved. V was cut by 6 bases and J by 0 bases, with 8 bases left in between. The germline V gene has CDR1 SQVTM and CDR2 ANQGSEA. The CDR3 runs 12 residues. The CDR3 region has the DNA TGCAGCGTCAGCATACTGAACACTGAAGCTTTCTTT. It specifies CSVSILNTEAFF.

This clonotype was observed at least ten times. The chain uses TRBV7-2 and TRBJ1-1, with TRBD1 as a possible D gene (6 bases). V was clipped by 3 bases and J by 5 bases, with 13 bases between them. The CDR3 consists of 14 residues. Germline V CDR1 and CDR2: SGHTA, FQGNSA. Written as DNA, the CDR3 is TGTGCCAGCAGCTTCCCGACAGGAAGGACTGAAGCTTTCTTT. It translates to CASSFPTGRTEAFF.

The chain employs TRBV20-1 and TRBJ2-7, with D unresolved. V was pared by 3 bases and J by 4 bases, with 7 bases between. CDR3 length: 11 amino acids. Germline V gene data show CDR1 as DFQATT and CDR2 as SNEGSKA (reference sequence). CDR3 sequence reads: CSASGKYEQYF. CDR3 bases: TGCAGTGCTAGTGGGAAATACGAGCAGTACTTC.

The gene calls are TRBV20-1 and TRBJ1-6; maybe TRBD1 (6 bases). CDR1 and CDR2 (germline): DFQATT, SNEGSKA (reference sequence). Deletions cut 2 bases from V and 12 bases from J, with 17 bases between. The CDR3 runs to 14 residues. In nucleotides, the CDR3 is TGCAGTGCTAGATCCGCAGGGGAGGTGTTACCCCTCCACTTT. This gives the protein CSARSAGEVLPLHF.

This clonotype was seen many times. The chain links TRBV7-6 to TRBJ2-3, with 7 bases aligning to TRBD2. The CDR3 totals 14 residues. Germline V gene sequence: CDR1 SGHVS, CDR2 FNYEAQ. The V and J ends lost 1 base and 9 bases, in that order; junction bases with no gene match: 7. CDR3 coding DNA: TGTGCCAGCAGCTTAGTGGGTAGCGGGCGGACGCAGTATTTT. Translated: CASSLVGSGRTQYF.

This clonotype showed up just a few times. This chain's CDR3 is CASRGNSGANVLTF. The CDR3 nucleotides read TGTGCCAGCAGGGGGAACTCTGGGGCCAACGTCCTGACTTTC. V and J are TRBV5-6 and TRBJ2-6; the D is unclear. V was cut by 5 bases and J by 0 bases, with 6 bases left in between. CDR3 length: 14 amino acids. CDR1 and CDR2 from the germline V gene are SGHDT and YYEEEE.

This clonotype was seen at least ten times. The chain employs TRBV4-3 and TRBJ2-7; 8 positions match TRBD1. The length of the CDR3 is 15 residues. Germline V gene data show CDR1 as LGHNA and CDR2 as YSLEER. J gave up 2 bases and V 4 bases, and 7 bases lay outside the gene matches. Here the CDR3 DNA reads TGCGCCAGCAGCCGAACCGGGACAGGTCCCTACGAGCAGTACTTC. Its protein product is CASSRTGTGPYEQYF.

CDR3 sequence: CASSLGVLESDTQYF. Written as DNA, the CDR3 is TGTGCCAGCAGCTTAGGGGTATTGGAGTCAGATACGCAGTATTTT. The gene calls are TRBV7-8 and TRBJ2-3, with D uncertain. Trimming stripped 1 base from V and 4 bases from J, with 12 bases between. This CDR3 has 15 amino acids. Germline V gives CDR1 SGHVS, CDR2 FQNEAQ.

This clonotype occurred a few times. CDR3: CSAPAGLAQTDTQYF. The CDR3 bases are TGCAGTGCCCCCGCCGGACTAGCGCAGACAGATACGCAGTATTTT. The genes are TRBV20-1 and TRBJ2-3; 9 nucleotides match TRBD2. The CDR3 spans 15 residues. CDR1 and CDR2 from the germline V gene are DFQATT and SNEGSKA (reference sequence). V lost 6 bases and J lost 3; bases outside the gene matches: 10.

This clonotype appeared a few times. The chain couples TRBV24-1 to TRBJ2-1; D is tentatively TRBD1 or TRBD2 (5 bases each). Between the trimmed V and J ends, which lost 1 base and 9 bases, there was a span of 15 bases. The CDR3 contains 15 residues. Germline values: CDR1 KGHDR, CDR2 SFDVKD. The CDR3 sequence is CATSDFGSWDGEQFF. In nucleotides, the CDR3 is TGTGCCACCAGTGATTTCGGTAGTTGGGACGGTGAGCAGTTCTTC.

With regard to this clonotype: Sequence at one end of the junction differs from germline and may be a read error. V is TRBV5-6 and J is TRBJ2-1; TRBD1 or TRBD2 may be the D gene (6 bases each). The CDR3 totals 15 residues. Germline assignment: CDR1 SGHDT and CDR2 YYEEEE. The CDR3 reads CASSPGGGGYNKQFF. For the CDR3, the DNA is TGTGCCAGCAGCCCTGGAGGGGGAGGCTACAATAAGCAGTTCTTC.

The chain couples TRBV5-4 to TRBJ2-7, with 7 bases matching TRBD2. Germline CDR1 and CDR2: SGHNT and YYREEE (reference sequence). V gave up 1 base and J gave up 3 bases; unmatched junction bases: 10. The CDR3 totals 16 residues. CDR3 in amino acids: CASSLNRASGNYEQYF. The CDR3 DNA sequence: TGTGCCAGCAGCTTGAATCGGGCTAGCGGTAACTACGAGCAGTACTTC. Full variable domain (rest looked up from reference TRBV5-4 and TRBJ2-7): ETGVTQSPTHLIKTRGQQVTLRCSSQSGHNTVSWYQQALGQGPQFIFQYYREEENGRGNFPPRFSGLQFPNYSSELNVNALELDDSALYLCASSLNRASGNYEQYFGPGTRLTVT.

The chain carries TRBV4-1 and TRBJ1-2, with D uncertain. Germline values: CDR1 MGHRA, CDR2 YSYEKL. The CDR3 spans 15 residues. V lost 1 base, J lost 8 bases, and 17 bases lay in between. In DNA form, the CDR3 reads TGCGCCAGCAGCCAAGGGGCAGGAGACACCCAGGGCTACACCTTC. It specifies CASSQGAGDTQGYTF.

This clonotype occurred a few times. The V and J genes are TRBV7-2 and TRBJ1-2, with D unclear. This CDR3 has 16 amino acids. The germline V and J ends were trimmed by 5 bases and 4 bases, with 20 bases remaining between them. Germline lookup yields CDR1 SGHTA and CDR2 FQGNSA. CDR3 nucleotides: TGTGCCAGCAGCCATAATCCACAGCCACCCATCTATGGCTACACCTTC. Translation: CASSHNPQPPIYGYTF.

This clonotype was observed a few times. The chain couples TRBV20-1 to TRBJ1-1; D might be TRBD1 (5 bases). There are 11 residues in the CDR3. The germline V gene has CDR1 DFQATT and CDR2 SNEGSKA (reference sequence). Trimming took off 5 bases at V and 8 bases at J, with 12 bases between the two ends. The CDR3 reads CSASTTEEAFF. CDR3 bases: TGCAGTGCTTCTACGACAGAAGAAGCTTTCTTT.

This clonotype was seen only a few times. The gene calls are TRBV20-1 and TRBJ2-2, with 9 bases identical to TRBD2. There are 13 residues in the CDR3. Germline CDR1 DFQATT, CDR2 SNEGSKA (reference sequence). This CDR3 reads CSFKRGDTGELFF. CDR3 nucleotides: TGCAGCTTCAAGCGGGGGGACACCGGGGAGCTGTTTTTT.

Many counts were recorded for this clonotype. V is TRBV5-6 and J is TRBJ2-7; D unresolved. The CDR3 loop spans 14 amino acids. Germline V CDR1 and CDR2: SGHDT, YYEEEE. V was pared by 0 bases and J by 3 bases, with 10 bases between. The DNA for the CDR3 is TGTGCCAGCAGCTTGGGGTTCGGAAGCTACGAGCAGTACTTC. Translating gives CASSLGFGSYEQYF.

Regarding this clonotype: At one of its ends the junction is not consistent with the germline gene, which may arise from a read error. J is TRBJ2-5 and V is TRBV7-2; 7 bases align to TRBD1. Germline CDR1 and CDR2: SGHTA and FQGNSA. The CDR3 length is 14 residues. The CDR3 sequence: CASSYRQGQQTQYF. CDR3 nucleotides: TGTGCCAGCAGCTATCGACAGGGCCAACAGACCCAGTACTTC.

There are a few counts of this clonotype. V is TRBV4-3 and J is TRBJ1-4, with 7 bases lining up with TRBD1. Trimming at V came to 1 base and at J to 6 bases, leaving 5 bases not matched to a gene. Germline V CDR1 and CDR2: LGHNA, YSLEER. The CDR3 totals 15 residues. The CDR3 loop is CASSQGQGSYEKLFF. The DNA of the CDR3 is TGCGCCAGCAGCCAAGGACAGGGTTCGTATGAAAAACTGTTTTTT.